These T cell receptor beta chains were read from a single sample in a study of neurological immune-mediated disorders. A single record per CDR3 protein comes from TCRdb applying MiXCR to the 5' RACE reads. The data contain 35,000 to 45,000 distinct CDR3 sequences, roughly 14% of them singletons. Sequencing used PBMCs. These TCRs come from a woman between 50 and 59 years old with HTLV-1-associated myelopathy (HAM/TSP). CDR3s leave out the opening cysteine and the closing phenylalanine or tryptophan. A D gene is named only where the DNA matches it firmly.

d_gene	v_gene	j_gene	CDR3aa
TRBD2	TRBV24-1	TRBJ2-3	ATSDPGTSGSRPDTQY
-	TRBV5-1	TRBJ1-5	ASSLDANQPQH
-	TRBV12-3/TRBV12-4	TRBJ2-1	ASRTLAAEQF
-	TRBV2	TRBJ1-5	ASSVSAGRVQPQH
TRBD2	TRBV6-6	TRBJ2-1	ASSYPAGGVDEQF
-	TRBV10-3	TRBJ1-5	AISESIGTGSQPQH
-	TRBV20-1	TRBJ1-5	SAISGYSNQPQH
TRBD1	TRBV27	TRBJ2-5	ASSLRDRDPWETQY
TRBD1	TRBV4-3	TRBJ2-2	ASSQADRAIPIPTNTGELF
TRBD1	TRBV30	TRBJ1-5	AWSSGTDRGGQPQH
-	TRBV7-2	TRBJ2-2	ASSLVLPRTGELF
-	TRBV7-9	TRBJ2-1	ASKGLGDYNEQF
-	TRBV28	TRBJ2-2	SSSLSGVSSNTGELF
-	TRBV6-6	TRBJ2-1	ASSYSDGGGEQF
-	TRBV5-1	TRBJ1-1	ASRRITGDNEAF
-	TRBV5-1	TRBJ1-2	ASGSGEPYGYT
-	TRBV4-3	TRBJ1-4	ASSAEGLEKLF
-	TRBV6-2/TRBV6-3	TRBJ1-5	ASSYYSSSNQPQH
-	TRBV29-1	TRBJ1-1	SGSQGNTEAF
-	TRBV20-1	TRBJ1-1	SARDRGLREAF
-	TRBV6-2/TRBV6-3	TRBJ1-6	ASSYPDYNSPLH
TRBD1	TRBV12-3/TRBV12-4	TRBJ1-5	ASSSNRGNQPQH
TRBD1	TRBV3-1	TRBJ1-1	ASSQVDRGNEAF
-	TRBV5-1	TRBJ1-1	ASSPLRQNTEAF
TRBD2	TRBV5-1	TRBJ2-3	ASSLGWTSGNTDTQY
TRBD2	TRBV6-1	TRBJ2-2	ASSGLAGGWNTGELF
TRBD2	TRBV20-1	TRBJ2-5	SAEDTSGGSETQY
TRBD1	TRBV7-2	TRBJ1-4	ASSRGGGGEKLF
-	TRBV20-1	TRBJ2-1	SARLGTASYNAQF
-	TRBV12-3/TRBV12-4	TRBJ2-7	ASSPMTEWDESSYEQY
TRBD1	TRBV5-1	TRBJ1-1	ASSLDQTGAGTEAF
-	TRBV4-3	TRBJ1-5	ASSQEVTNNQPQH
TRBD1	TRBV18	TRBJ1-2	ASSPRQGNYGYT
-	TRBV18	TRBJ2-7	ASSLRTDRTGTFSYEQY
TRBD2	TRBV5-1	TRBJ2-3	ASSLGLAGVPSTDTQY
-	TRBV12-3/TRBV12-4	TRBJ1-5	ASSSSGRVHQPQH
-	TRBV5-1	TRBJ2-1	ASSFLGALGGSGVYNEYF
TRBD2	TRBV12-3/TRBV12-4	TRBJ2-5	ASRYGREETQY
TRBD1	TRBV6-1	TRBJ1-1	ASSHTDRDTEAF
TRBD1	TRBV20-1	TRBJ1-1	SARRGRDTEAF
-	TRBV29-1	TRBJ1-2	SVSEGDYT
-	TRBV6-2/TRBV6-3	TRBJ2-2	ASSAGNANTGELF
TRBD1	TRBV20-1	TRBJ1-1	SDRGRDRAGSMNTEAF